This is a list of T cell receptor beta chains from one sample in a study of blood T cell repertoires in COVID-19. Produced via immunoSEQ multiplex PCR; TCRdb's table is partial and in-frame only. This table holds 150,000 to 200,000 clones, about 88% found once. Sample: PBMCs or T cells enriched from blood (not recorded which). The receptor set was obtained from a woman aged 18-30 years who had recovered from COVID-19. The CDR3 runs from the conserved cysteine through the conserved F or W. A D gene is named only where the DNA matches it firmly. Some rows mark clone size as missing; the rest say once, few, many or name a class of expanded clone.

TRBV18	TRBJ2-7	.	.	CASSHRRDYEQYF	TGTGCCAGCTCCCACCGCCGGGACTACGAGCAGTACTTC
TRBV5-4	TRBJ1-2	.	TRBD1	CASSLDRSNGYTF	TGTGCCAGCAGCCTGGACAGGTCCAATGGCTACACCTTC
TRBV24-1	TRBJ2-5	.	TRBD2	CATTPLAEQETQYF	TGTGCCACCACTCCACTAGCGGAACAAGAGACCCAGTACTTC
TRBV28	TRBJ2-7	.	.	CASSSSYEQYF	TGTGCCAGCAGCTCCTCCTACGAGCAGTACTTC
TRBV5-1	TRBJ1-6	.	TRBD1	CASSPRDRPNSPLHF	TGCGCCAGCAGCCCCCGGGACAGACCCAATTCACCCCTCCACTTT
TRBV4-1	TRBJ1-1	.	.	CASSQIQGGGNTEAFF	TGCGCCAGCAGCCAGATACAGGGCGGTGGGAACACTGAAGCTTTCTTT
TRBV11-2	TRBJ2-7	.	TRBD2	CASSYSGGDEQYF	TGTGCCAGCAGCTACAGTGGGGGGGACGAGCAGTACTTC
TRBV2	TRBJ1-1	.	TRBD1	CASSAGNRGNTEAFF	TGTGCCAGCAGTGCGGGGAACAGGGGGAACACTGAAGCTTTCTTT
TRBV9	TRBJ2-5	.	TRBD2	CASSVELAGETQYF	TGTGCCAGCAGCGTAGAACTAGCGGGAGAGACCCAGTACTTC
TRBV4-2	TRBJ2-1	few	TRBD2	CASSPPPTSGEYNEQFF	TGTGCCAGCAGCCCCCCGCCGACTAGCGGAGAGTACAATGAGCAGTTCTTC
TRBV6-5	TRBJ2-7	.	.	CASSYSRGDEQYF	TGTGCCAGCAGTTACTCTAGAGGTGACGAGCAGTACTTC
TRBV9	TRBJ2-5	.	TRBD2	CASSVGVREGRGETQYF	TGTGCCAGCAGCGTTGGGGTGCGGGAGGGCCGGGGAGAGACCCAGTACTTC
TRBV2	TRBJ2-2	.	.	CASSDFGQGGFYTGELFF	TGTGCCAGCAGTGATTTTGGGCAGGGGGGTTTTTACACCGGGGAGCTGTTTTTT
TRBV28	TRBJ2-1	.	.	CASSPPTGYNEQFF	TGTGCCAGCAGTCCCCCAACAGGGTACAATGAGCAGTTCTTC
TRBV28	TRBJ2-5	.	.	CASSPLQTSFQETQYF	TGTGCCAGCAGTCCCTTGCAAACTAGCTTTCAAGAGACCCAGTACTTC
TRBV5-1	TRBJ2-3	.	TRBD1	CASSPNAGTGTDTQYF	TGCGCCAGCAGCCCGAACGCCGGGACAGGGACAGATACGCAGTATTTT
TRBV28	TRBJ1-3	.	.	CASRRGGTGNTIYF	TGTGCCAGCAGGAGAGGGGGAACTGGAAACACCATATATTTT
TRBV7-9	TRBJ2-5	.	.	CASTLSQSYETQYF	TGTGCCAGCACCTTGTCACAATCATACGAGACCCAGTACTTC
TRBV4-1	TRBJ2-3	once	.	CASSRFGSSTDTQYF	TGCGCCAGCAGCCGATTCGGGAGTAGCACAGATACGCAGTATTTT
TRBV18	TRBJ2-5	.	.	CASSPPAGIQETQYF	TGTGCCAGCTCACCACCGGCAGGGATCCAAGAGACCCAGTACTTC
TRBV2	TRBJ1-3	.	.	CASRGYTSGDTIYF	TGTGCCAGCAGGGGGTACACTTCCGGGGACACCATATATTTT
TRBV30	TRBJ1-1	.	TRBD1	CAWSVQGGQGTNTEAFF	TGTGCCTGGAGTGTACAAGGGGGACAGGGGACGAACACTGAAGCTTTCTTT
TRBV28	TRBJ1-1	.	TRBD1	CASSLTGSRTTEAFF	TGTGCCAGCAGCCTGACAGGGTCTAGGACCACTGAAGCTTTCTTT
TRBV6-5	TRBJ1-2	.	.	CASSLRGREDGYTF	TGTGCCAGCAGTCTCCGGGGGAGGGAGGATGGCTACACCTTC
TRBV6-5	TRBJ1-1	.	TRBD1	CASRGRGRGTEAFF	TGTGCCAGCAGAGGCAGGGGGCGCGGGACTGAAGCTTTCTTT
TRBV7-9	TRBJ1-1	.	.	CASSPGQNTEAFF	TGTGCCAGCAGCCCCGGACAGAACACTGAAGCTTTCTTT
TRBV24-1	TRBJ2-2	.	.	CATSGDLDTGELFF	TGTGCCACCAGTGGTGACTTGGACACCGGGGAGCTGTTTTTT
TRBV13	TRBJ2-1	.	TRBD2	CASSSSGGREYNEQFF	TGTGCCAGCAGCTCATCTGGTGGGAGGGAGTACAATGAGCAGTTCTTC
TRBV6-5	TRBJ1-2	.	TRBD1	CASSQGQGTPGYTF	TGTGCCAGCAGTCAGGGACAGGGAACCCCTGGCTACACCTTC
TRBV6-5	TRBJ1-5	once	.	CASSYSSSNQPQHF	TGTGCCAGCAGTTACTCGTCAAGCAATCAGCCCCAGCATTTT
TRBV19	TRBJ2-1	.	.	CASSIWQYNEQFF	TGTGCCAGTAGTATTTGGCAATACAATGAGCAGTTCTTC
TRBV11-2	TRBJ1-4	.	.	CASSPFLATNEKLFF	TGTGCCAGCAGCCCGTTTCTTGCGACTAATGAAAAACTGTTTTTT